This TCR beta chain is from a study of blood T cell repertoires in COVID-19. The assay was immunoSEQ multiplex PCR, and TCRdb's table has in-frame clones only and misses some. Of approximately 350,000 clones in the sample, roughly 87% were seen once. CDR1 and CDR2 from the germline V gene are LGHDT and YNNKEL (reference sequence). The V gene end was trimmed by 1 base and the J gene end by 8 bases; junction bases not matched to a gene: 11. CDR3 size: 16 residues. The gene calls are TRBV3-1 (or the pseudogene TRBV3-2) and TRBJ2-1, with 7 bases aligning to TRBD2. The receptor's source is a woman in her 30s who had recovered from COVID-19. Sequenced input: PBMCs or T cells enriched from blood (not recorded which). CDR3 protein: CASSQVLGGRADEQFF. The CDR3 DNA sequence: TGTGCCAGCAGCCAAGTGCTTGGCGGGAGAGCCGATGAGCAGTTCTTC.